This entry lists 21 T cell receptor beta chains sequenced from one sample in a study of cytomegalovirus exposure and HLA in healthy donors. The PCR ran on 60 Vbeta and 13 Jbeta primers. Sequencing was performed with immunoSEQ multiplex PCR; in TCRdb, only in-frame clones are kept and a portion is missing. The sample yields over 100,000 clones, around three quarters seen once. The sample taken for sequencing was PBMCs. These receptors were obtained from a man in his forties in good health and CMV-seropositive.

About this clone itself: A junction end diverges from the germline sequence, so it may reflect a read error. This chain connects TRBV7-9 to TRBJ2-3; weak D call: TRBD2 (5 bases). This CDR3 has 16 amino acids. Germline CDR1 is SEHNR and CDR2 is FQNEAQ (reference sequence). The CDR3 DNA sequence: TGTTCCAGCAGCTTAGCGTCCGCGTCTAGCACAGATACGCAGTATTTT. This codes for CSSSLASASSTDTQYF.

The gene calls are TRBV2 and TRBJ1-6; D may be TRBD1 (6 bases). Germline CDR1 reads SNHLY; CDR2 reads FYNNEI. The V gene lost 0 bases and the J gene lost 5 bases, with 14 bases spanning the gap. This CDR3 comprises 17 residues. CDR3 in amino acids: CASSEARGGPDNSPLHF. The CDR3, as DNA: TGTGCCAGCAGTGAAGCGCGGGGGGGGCCGGATAATTCACCCCTCCACTTT. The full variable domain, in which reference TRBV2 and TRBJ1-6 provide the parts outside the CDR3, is EPEVTQTPSHQVTQMGQEVILRCVPISNHLYFYWYRQILGQKVEFLVSFYNNEISEKSEIFDDQFSVERPDGSNFTLKIRSTKLEDSAMYFCASSEARGGPDNSPLHFGNGTRLTVT.

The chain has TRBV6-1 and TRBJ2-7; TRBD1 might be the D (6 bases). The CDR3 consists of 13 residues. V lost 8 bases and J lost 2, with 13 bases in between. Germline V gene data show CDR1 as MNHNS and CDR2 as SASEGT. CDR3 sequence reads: CASCRDKAYEQYF. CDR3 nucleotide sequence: TGTGCCAGCTGCCGGGACAAGGCCTACGAGCAGTACTTC.

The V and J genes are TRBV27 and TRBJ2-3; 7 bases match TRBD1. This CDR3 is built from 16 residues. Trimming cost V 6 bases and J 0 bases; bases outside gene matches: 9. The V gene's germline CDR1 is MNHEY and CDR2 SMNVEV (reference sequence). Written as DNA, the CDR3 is TGTGCCAGCAGCATCAGGGGGATCTCTAGCACAGATACGCAGTATTTT. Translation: CASSIRGISSTDTQYF.

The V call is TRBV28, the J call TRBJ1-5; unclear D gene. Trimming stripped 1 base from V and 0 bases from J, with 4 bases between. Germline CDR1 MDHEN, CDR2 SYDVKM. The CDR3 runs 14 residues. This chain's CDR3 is CASSLFSSNQPQHF. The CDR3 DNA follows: TGTGCCAGCAGTTTATTCAGTAGCAATCAGCCCCAGCATTTT.

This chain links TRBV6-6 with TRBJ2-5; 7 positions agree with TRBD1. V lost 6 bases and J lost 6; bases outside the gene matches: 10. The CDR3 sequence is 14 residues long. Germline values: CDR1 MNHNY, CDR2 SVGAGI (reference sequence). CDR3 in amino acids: CASRTGTADKTQYF. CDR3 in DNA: TGTGCCAGCAGGACAGGGACGGCCGATAAGACCCAGTACTTC.

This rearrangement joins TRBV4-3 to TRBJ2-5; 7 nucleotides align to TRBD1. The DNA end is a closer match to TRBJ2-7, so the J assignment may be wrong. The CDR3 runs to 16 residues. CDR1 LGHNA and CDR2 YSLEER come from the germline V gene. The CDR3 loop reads CASSQDFRQGVYEQYF. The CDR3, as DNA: TGCGCCAGCAGCCAAGACTTCCGACAGGGTGTTTACGAGCAGTACTTC.

CDR3 nucleotides: TGTGCCAGCAGTTTAAACAGGGGCCCTGACAACTATTATAATTCACCCCTCCACTTT. The encoded protein is CASSLNRGPDNYYNSPLHF. This chain connects TRBV27 to TRBJ1-6; 7 nucleotides agree with TRBD1. This CDR3 is 19 amino acids long. Germline CDR1 and CDR2: MNHEY and SMNVEV (reference sequence). The V and J ends lost 2 bases and 4 bases, in that order; junction bases with no gene match: 14.

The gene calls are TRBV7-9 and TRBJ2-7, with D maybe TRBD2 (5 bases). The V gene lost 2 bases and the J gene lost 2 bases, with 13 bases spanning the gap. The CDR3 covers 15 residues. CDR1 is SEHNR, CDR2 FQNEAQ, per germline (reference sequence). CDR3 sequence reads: CASSLMATGTYEQYF. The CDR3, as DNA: TGTGCCAGCAGCTTAATGGCCACGGGGACCTACGAGCAGTACTTC.

CDR3 protein: CASSLVPAGARSEQFF. The CDR3 DNA follows: TGTGCCAGCAGCTTAGTCCCAGCGGGGGCCCGGAGTGAGCAGTTCTTC. This chain links TRBV7-9 with TRBJ2-1; 8 bases map to TRBD2. This CDR3 region has 16 residues. Trimming took 1 base from V and 9 from J; bases not matched to a gene: 11. CDR1 is SEHNR, CDR2 FQNEAQ, per germline (reference sequence). The full variable domain, completed using reference TRBV7-9 and TRBJ2-1, is DTGVSQNPRHKITKRGQNVTFRCDPISEHNRLYWYRQTLGQGPEFLTYFQNEAQLEKSRLLSDRFSAERPKGSFSTLEIQRTEQGDSAMYLCASSLVPAGARSEQFFGPGTRLTVL.

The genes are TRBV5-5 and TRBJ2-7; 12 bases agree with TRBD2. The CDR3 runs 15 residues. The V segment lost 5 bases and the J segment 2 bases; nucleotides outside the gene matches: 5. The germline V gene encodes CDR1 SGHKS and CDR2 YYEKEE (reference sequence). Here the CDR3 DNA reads TGTGCCAGCAGTATGGGACTAGCGGGCCCCTACGAGCAGTACTTC. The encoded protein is CASSMGLAGPYEQYF.

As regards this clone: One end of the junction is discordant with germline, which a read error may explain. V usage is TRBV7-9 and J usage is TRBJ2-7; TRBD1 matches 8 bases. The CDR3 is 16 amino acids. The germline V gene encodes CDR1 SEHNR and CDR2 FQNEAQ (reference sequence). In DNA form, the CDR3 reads TGTTCCAGCAGCGAACCCCGGGACAGGATAATCTACGAGCAGTACTTC. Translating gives CSSSEPRDRIIYEQYF.

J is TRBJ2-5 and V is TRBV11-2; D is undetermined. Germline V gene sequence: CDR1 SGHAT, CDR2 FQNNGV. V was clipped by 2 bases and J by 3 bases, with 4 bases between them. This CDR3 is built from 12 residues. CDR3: CASSLSKETQYF. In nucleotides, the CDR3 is TGTGCCAGCAGCTTATCCAAAGAGACCCAGTACTTC.

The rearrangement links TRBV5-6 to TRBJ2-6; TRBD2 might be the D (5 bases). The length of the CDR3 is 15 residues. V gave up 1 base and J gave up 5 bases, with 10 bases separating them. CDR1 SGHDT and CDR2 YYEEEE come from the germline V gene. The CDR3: CASSLSRTWANVLTF. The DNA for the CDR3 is TGTGCCAGCAGCTTGTCCAGGACTTGGGCCAACGTCCTGACTTTC.

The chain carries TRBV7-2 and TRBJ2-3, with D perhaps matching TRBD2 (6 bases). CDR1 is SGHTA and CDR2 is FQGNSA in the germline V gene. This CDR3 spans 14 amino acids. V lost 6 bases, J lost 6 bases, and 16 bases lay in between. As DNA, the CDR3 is TGTGCCAGCAGGGGGCGGGGCAGTTCCGATACGCAGTATTTT. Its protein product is CASRGRGSSDTQYF.

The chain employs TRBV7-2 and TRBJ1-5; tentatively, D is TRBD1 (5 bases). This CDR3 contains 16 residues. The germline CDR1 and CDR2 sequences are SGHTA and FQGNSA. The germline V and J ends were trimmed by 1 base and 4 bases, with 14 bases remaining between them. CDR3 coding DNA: TGTGCCAGCAGCTTAGAAGGTAAGGGGCTAAATCAGCCCCAGCATTTT. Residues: CASSLEGKGLNQPQHF.

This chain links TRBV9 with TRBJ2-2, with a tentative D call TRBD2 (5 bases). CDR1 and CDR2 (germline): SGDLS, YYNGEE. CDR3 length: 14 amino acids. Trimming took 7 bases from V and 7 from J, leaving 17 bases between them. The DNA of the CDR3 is TGTGCCAGCTCTCCTACGGGGAATAACGGGGAGCTGTTTTTT. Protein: CASSPTGNNGELFF.

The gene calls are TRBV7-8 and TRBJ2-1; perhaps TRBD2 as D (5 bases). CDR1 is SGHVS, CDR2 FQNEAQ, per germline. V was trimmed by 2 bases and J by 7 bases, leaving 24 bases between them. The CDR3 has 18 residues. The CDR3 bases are TGTGCCAGCAGCTTAAGGCCTCGGGGAGTCGGATCCGGAAATGAGCAGTTCTTC. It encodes CASSLRPRGVGSGNEQFF.

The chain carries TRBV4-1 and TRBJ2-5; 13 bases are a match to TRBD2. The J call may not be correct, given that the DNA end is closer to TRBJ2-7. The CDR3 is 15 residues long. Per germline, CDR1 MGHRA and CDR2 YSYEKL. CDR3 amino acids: CASSHLGTSGNEQYF. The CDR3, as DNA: TGCGCCAGCAGCCACCTGGGGACTAGCGGGAACGAGCAGTACTTC.

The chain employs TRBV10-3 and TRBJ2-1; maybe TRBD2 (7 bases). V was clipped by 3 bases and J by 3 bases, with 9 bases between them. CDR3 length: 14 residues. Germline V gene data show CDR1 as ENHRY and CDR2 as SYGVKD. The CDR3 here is CAISDGGLYNEQFF. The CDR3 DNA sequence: TGTGCCATCAGTGACGGGGGGCTCTACAATGAGCAGTTCTTC.

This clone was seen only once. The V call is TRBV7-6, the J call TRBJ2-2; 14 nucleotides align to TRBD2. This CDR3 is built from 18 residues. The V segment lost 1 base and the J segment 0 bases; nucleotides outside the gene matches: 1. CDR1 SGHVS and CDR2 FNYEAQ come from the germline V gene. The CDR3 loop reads CASSLGTSGGTNTGELFF. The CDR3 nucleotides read TGTGCCAGCAGCTTAGGGACTAGCGGGGGGACGAACACCGGGGAGCTGTTTTTT.